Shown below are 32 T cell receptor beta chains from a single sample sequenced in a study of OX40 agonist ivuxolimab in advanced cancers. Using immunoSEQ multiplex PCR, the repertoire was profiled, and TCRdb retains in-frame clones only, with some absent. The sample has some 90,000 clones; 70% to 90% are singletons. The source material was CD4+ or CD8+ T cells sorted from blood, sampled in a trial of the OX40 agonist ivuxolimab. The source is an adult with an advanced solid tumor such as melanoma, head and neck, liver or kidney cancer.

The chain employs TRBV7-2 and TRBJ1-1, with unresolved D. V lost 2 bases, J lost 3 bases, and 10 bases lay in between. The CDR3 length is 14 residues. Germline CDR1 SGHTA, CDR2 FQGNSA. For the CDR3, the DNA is TGTGCCAGCAGCTTAAACCAGGCATACACTGAAGCTTTCTTT. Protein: CASSLNQAYTEAFF.

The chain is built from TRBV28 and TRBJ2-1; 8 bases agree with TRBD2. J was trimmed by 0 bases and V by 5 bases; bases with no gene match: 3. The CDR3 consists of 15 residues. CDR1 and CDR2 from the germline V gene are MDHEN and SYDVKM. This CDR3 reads CASSQTSDSYNEQFF. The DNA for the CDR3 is TGTGCCAGCAGTCAGACTAGCGACTCCTACAATGAGCAGTTCTTC.

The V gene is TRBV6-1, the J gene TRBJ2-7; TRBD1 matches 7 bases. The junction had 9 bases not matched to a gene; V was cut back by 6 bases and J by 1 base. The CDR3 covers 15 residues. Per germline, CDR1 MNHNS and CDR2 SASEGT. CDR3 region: CASRISGTVSYEQYF. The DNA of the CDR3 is TGTGCCAGCAGAATCTCCGGGACAGTTTCCTACGAGCAGTACTTC.

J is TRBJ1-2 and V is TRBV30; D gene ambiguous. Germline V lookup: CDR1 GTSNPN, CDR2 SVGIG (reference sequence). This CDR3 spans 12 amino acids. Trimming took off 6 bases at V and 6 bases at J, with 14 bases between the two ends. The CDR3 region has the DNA TGTGCCTGTGGACGCTCGGTCGATGGCTACACCTTC. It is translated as CACGRSVDGYTF.

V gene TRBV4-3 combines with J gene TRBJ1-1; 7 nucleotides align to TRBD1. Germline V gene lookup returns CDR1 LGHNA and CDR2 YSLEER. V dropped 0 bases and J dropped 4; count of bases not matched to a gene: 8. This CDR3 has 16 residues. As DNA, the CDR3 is TGCGCCAGCAGCCAAGATTTAGTGCAGGGGGGCACTGAAGCTTTCTTT. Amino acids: CASSQDLVQGGTEAFF.

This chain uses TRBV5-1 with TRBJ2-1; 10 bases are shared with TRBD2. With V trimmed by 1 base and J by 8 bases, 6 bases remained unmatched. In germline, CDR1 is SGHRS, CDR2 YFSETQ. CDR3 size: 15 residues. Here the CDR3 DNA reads TGCGCCAGCAGCTTGAATAGCGGGAGGCCCCATGAGCAGTTCTTC. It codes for CASSLNSGRPHEQFF. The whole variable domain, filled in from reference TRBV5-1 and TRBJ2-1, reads KAGVTQTPRYLIKTRGQQVTLSCSPISGHRSVSWYQQTPGQGLQFLFEYFSETQRNKGNFPGRFSGRQFSNSRSEMNVSTLELGDSALYLCASSLNSGRPHEQFFGPGTRLTVL.

CDR3 nucleotides: TGTGCCAGCAGCGATTCCAGGTCAGCAATCAGCCCCCAGCATTTT. This codes for CASSDSRSAISPQHF. The V gene is TRBV28, the J gene TRBJ1-5; no firm D call. The germline V gene encodes CDR1 MDHEN and CDR2 SYDVKM. The CDR3 is 15 residues long. The V end lost 6 bases, the J end lost 10 bases, and 22 bases lay between the germline ends. Combining the CDR3 with reference TRBV28 and TRBJ1-5 gives the whole variable domain DVKVTQSSRYLVKRTGEKVFLECVQDMDHENMFWYRQDPGLGLRLIYFSYDVKMKEKGDIPEGYSVSREKKERFSLILESASTNQTSMYLCASSDSRSAISPQHFGDGTRLSIL.

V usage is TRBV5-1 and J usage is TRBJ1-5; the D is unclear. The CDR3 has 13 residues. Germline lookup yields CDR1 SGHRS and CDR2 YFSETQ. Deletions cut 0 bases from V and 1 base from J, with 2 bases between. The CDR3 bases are TGCGCCAGCAGCTTGGGGAGCAATCAGCCCCAGCATTTT. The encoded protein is CASSLGSNQPQHF.

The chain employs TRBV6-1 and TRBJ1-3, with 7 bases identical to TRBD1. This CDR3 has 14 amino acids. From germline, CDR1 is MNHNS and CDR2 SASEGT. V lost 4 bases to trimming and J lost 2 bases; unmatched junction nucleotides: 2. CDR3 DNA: TGTGCCAGCAGTGCTGGGACAGCTGGAAACACCATATATTTT. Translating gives CASSAGTAGNTIYF.

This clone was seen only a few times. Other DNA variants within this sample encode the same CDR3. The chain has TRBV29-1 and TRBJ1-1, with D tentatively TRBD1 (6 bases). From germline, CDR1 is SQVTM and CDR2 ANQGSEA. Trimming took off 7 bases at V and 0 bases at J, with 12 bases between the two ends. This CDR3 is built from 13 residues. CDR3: CSGRQVMNTEAFF. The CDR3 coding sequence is TGCAGCGGCCGACAGGTCATGAACACTGAAGCTTTCTTT. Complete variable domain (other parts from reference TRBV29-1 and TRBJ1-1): SAVISQKPSRDICQRGTSLTIQCQVDSQVTMMFWYRQQPGQSLTLIATANQGSEATYESGFVIDKFPISRPNLTFSTLTVSNMSPEDSSIYLCSGRQVMNTEAFFGQGTRLTVV.

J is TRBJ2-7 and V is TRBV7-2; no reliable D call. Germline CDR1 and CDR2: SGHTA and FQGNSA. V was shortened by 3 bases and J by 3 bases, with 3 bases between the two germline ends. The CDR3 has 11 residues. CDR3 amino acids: CASSFNYEQYF. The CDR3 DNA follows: TGTGCCAGCAGCTTTAACTACGAGCAGTACTTC.

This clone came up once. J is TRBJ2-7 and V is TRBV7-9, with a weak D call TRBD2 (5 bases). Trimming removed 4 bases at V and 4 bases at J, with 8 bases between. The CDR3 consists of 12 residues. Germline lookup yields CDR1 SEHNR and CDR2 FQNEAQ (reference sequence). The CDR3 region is CASSSERYEQYV. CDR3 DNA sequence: TGTGCCAGCAGCTCCGAGCGGTACGAGCAGTACGTC.

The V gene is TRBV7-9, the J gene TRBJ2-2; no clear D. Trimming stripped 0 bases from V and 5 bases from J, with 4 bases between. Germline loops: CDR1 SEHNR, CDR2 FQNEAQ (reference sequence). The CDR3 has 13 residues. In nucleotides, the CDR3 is TGTGCCAGCAGCTTAGCGGGGACCGGGGAGCTGTTTTTT. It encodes CASSLAGTGELFF.

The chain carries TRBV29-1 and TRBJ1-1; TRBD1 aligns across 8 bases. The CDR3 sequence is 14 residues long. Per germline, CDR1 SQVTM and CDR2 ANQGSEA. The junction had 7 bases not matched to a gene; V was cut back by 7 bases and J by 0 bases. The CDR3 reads CSAQGQAMNTEAFF. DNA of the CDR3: TGCAGCGCACAGGGACAGGCAATGAACACTGAAGCTTTCTTT.

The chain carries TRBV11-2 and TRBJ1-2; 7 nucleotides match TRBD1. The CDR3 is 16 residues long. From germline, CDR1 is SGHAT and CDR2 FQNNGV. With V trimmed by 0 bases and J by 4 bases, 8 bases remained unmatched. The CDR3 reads CASSLDRGTAFYGYTF. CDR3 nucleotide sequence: TGTGCCAGCAGCTTAGATAGGGGGACAGCCTTCTATGGCTACACCTTC.

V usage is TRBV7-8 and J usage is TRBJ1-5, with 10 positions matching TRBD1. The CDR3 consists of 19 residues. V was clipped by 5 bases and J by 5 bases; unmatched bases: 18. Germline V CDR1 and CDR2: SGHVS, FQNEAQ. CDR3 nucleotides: TGTGCCAGCAGCAACAGGGACAGGGGAGGTATAAAGCTTTATCAGCCCCAGCATTTT. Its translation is CASSNRDRGGIKLYQPQHF.

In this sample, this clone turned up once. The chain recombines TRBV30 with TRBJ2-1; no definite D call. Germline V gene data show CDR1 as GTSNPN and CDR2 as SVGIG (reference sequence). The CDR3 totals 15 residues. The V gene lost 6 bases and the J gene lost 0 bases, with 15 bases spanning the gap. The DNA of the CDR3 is TGTGCCTGTAGCAGTGGAGAGAGCTCCTACAATGAGCAGTTCTTC. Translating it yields CACSSGESSYNEQFF. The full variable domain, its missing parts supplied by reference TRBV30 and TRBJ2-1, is SQTIHQWPATLVQPVGSPLSLECTVEGTSNPNLYWYRQAAGRGLQLLFYSVGIGQISSEVPQNLSASRPQDRQFILSSKKLLLSDSGFYLCACSSGESSYNEQFFGPGTRLTVL.

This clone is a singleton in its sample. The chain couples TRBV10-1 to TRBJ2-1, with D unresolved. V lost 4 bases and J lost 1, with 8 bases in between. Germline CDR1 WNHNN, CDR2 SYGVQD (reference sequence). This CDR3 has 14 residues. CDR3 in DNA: TGCGCCAGCAGTGCAGTAAGTTCCTACAATGAGCAGTTCTTC. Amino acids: CASSAVSSYNEQFF.

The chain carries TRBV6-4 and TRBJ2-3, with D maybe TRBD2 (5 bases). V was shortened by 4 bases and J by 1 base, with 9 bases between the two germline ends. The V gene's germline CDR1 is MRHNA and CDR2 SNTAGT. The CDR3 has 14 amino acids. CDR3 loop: CASSVELGTDTQYF. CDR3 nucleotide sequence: TGTGCCAGCAGTGTTGAACTAGGCACAGATACGCAGTATTTT.

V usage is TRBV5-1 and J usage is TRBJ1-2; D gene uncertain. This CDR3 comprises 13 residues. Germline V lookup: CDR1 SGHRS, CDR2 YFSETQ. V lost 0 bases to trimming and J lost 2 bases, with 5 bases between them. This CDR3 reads CASSLGQNYGYTF. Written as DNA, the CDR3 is TGCGCCAGCAGCTTGGGGCAGAACTATGGCTACACCTTC. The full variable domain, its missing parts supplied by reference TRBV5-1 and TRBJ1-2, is KAGVTQTPRYLIKTRGQQVTLSCSPISGHRSVSWYQQTPGQGLQFLFEYFSETQRNKGNFPGRFSGRQFSNSRSEMNVSTLELGDSALYLCASSLGQNYGYTFGSGTRLTVV.

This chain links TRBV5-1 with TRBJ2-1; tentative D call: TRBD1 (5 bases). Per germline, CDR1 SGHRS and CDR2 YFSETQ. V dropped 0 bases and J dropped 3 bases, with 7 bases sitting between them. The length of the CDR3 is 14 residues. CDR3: CASSLGQNYNEQFF. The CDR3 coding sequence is TGCGCCAGCAGCTTGGGACAGAACTACAATGAGCAGTTCTTC. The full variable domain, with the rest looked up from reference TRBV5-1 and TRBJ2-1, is KAGVTQTPRYLIKTRGQQVTLSCSPISGHRSVSWYQQTPGQGLQFLFEYFSETQRNKGNFPGRFSGRQFSNSRSEMNVSTLELGDSALYLCASSLGQNYNEQFFGPGTRLTVL.

CDR3 in DNA: TGTGCCAGCAGCTTAGTAGATTCTAGCGTAGATGAGCAGTTCTTC. Encoded protein: CASSLVDSSVDEQFF. This sequence joins TRBV11-3 and TRBJ2-1; D is possibly TRBD2 (6 bases). CDR3 length equals 15 residues. Trimming removed 1 base from V and 8 bases from J, with 15 bases in between. Germline CDR1 SGHNT, CDR2 YENEEA.

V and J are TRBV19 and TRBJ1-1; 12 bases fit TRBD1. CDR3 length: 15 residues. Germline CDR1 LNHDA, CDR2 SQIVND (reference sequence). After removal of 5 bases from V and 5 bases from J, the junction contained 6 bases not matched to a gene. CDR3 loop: CASSPGTGGRTEAFF. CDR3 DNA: TGTGCCAGTAGTCCTGGGACAGGGGGCAGGACTGAAGCTTTCTTT. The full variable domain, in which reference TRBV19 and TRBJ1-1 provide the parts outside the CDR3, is DGGITQSPKYLFRKEGQNVTLSCEQNLNHDAMYWYRQDPGQGLRLIYYSQIVNDFQKGDIAEGYSVSREKKESFPLTVTSAQKNPTAFYLCASSPGTGGRTEAFFGQGTRLTVV.

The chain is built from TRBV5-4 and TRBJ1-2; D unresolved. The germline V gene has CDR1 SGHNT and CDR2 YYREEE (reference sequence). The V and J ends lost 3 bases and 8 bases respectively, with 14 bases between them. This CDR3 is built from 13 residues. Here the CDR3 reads CASSSTRGLGYTF. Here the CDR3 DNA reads TGTGCCAGCAGCTCAACTCGGGGATTGGGCTACACCTTC.

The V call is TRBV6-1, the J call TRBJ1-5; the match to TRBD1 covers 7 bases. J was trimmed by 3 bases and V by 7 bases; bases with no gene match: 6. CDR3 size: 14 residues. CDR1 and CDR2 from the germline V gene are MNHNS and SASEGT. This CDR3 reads CASTTGQINQPQHF. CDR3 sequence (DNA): TGTGCCAGCACTACGGGACAGATCAATCAGCCCCAGCATTTT.

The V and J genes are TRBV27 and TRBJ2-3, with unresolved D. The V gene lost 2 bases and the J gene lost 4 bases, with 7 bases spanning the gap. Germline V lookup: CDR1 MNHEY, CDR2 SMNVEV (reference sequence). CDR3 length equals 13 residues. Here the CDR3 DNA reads TGTGCCAGCAGTTTAATGCGTGCAGATACGCAGTATTTT. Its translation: CASSLMRADTQYF.

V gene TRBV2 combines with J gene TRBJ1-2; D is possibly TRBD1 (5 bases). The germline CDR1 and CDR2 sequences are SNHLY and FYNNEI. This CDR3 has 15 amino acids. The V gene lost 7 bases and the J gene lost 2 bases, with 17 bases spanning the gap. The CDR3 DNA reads TGTGCCAGCATAAGAGGAGCAGGGAGAAACTATGGCTACACCTTC. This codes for CASIRGAGRNYGYTF.

The CDR3 reads CASSLFSGGYNEQFF. CDR3 in DNA: TGCGCCAGCAGCTTGTTTAGCGGGGGGTACAATGAGCAGTTCTTC. The genes are TRBV5-1 and TRBJ2-1; TRBD2 matches 10 bases. J was trimmed by 4 bases and V by 1 base; bases with no gene match: 2. Germline CDR1 and CDR2: SGHRS and YFSETQ. The CDR3 is 15 residues long.

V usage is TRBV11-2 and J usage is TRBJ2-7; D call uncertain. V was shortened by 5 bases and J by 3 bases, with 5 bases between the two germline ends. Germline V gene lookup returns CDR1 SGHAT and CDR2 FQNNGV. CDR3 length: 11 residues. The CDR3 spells CASSENYEQYF. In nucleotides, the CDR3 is TGTGCCAGCAGCGAAAACTACGAGCAGTACTTC.

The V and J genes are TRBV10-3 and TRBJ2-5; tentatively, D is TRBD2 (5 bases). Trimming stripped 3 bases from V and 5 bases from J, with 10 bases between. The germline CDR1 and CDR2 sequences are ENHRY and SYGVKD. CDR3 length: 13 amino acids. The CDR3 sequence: CAISDGRGETQYF. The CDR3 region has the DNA TGTGCCATCAGTGACGGCCGAGGGGAGACCCAGTACTTC.

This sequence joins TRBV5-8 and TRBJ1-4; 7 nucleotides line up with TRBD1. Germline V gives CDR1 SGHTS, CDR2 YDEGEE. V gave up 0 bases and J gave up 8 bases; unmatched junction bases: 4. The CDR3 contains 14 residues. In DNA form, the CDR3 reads TGTGCCAGCAGCTTGGAGGGGGCAGAGGAAAAACTGTTTTTT. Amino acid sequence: CASSLEGAEEKLFF.

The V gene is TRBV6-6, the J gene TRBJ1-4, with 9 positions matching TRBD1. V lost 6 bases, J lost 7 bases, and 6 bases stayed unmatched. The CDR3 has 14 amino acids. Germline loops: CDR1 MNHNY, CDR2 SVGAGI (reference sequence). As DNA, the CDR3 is TGTGCCAGCAGCTCGGGGACAGGGTTTGAAAAACTGTTTTTT. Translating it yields CASSSGTGFEKLFF.